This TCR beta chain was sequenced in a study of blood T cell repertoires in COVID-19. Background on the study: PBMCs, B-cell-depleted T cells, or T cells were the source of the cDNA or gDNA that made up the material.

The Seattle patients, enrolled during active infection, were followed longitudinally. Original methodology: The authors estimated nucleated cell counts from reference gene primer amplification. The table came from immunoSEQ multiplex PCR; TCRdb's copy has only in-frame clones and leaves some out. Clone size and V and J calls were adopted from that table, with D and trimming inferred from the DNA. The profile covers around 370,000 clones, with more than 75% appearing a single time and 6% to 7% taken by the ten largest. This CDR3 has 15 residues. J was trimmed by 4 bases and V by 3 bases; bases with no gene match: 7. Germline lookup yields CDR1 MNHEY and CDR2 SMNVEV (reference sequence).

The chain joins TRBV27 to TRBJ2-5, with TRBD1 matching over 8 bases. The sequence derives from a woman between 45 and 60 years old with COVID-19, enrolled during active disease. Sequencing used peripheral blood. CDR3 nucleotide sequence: TGTGCCAGCAGTTTCCGGGACAGGACAGCAGAGACCCAGTACTTC. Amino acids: CASSFRDRTAETQYF.